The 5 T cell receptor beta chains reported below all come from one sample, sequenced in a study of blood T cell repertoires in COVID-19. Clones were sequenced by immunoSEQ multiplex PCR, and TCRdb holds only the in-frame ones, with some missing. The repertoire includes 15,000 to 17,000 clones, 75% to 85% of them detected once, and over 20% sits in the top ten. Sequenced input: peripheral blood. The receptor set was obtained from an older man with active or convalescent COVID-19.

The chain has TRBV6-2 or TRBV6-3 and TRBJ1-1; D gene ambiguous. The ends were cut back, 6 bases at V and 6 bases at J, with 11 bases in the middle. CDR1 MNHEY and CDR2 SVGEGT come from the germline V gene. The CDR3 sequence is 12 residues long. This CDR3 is CASRPTGAEAFF. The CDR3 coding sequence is TGTGCCAGCAGACCTACGGGTGCTGAAGCTTTCTTT.

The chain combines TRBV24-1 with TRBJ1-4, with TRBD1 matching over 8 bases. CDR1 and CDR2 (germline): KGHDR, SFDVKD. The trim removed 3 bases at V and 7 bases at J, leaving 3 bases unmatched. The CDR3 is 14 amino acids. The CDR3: CATSDTGGSEKLFF. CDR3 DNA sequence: TGTGCCACCAGTGATACAGGGGGGAGTGAAAAACTGTTTTTT.

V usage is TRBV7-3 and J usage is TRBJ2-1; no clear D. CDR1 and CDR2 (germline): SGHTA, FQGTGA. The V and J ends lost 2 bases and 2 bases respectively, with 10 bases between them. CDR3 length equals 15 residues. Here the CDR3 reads CASSLLSSTYNEQFF. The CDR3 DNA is TGTGCCAGCAGCTTATTGTCGAGTACCTACAATGAGCAGTTCTTC.

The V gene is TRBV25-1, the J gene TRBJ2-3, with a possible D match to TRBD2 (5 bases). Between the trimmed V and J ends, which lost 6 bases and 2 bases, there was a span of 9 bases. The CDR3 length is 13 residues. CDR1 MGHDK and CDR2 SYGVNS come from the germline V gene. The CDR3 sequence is CASRGDFTDTQYF. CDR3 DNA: TGTGCCAGCAGGGGAGACTTCACAGATACGCAGTATTTT.

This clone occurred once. The DNA for the CDR3 is TGTGCCAGCAGCTTAGCGTCCGAGAGGAACACTGAAGCTTTCTTT. Translated: CASSLASERNTEAFF. V and J are TRBV7-2 and TRBJ1-1, with D uncertain. From germline, CDR1 is SGHTA and CDR2 FQGNSA. Trimming removed 0 bases at V and 1 base at J, with 9 bases between. The CDR3 extends over 15 amino acids.